What follows are 31 T cell receptor beta chains derived from one specimen sequenced in a study of T cell responses to AZD1222 COVID-19 vaccine. Repertoires were generated with immunoSEQ multiplex PCR, while TCRdb's copy carries only in-frame clones and drops some. The table shows more than 85,000 clones, with 70% to 90% occurring only once. This specimen was peripheral blood, taken on day 0 of MenACWY control vaccination. These receptors originate from an adult in good health.

The chain couples TRBV28 to TRBJ2-3, with 16 positions matching TRBD2. The germline V gene encodes CDR1 MDHEN and CDR2 SYDVKM. The CDR3 extends over 16 amino acids. Trimming at V came to 5 bases and at J to 3 bases, leaving 2 bases not matched to a gene. CDR3 sequence (DNA): TGTGCCAGCAGTCAGGGACTAGCGGGAGGGACAGATACGCAGTATTTT. It encodes CASSQGLAGGTDTQYF.

The genes are TRBV6-4 and TRBJ2-1, with unresolved D. This CDR3 region has 15 residues. V shed 5 bases and J shed 6 bases, with 17 bases lying between them. The germline V gene encodes CDR1 MRHNA and CDR2 SNTAGT. The CDR3, as DNA: TGTGCCAGCAGTTTCCTCCTCGCTCGGCGCAATGAGCAGTTCTTC. Translating gives CASSFLLARRNEQFF.

The chain employs TRBV18 and TRBJ2-6, with a tentative D call TRBD1 (6 bases). Per the germline V gene, CDR1 is KGHSH and CDR2 is LQKENI. The V gene lost 3 bases and the J gene lost 3 bases, with 21 bases spanning the gap. The CDR3 loop spans 19 amino acids. CDR3 protein: CASSPLPAGDVVGANVLTF. The CDR3, as DNA: TGTGCCAGCTCACCCCTTCCGGCAGGGGACGTGGTTGGGGCCAACGTCCTGACTTTC. The variable domain in full, completed from reference TRBV18 and TRBJ2-6, reads NAGVMQNPRHLVRRRGQEARLRCSPMKGHSHVYWYRQLPEEGLKFMVYLQKENIIDESGMPKERFSAEFPKEGPSILRIQQVVRGDSAAYFCASSPLPAGDVVGANVLTFGAGSRLTVL.

Here the CDR3 reads CASSQVMASSEQFF. CDR3 in DNA: TGTGCCAGCAGCCAAGTGATGGCTTCAAGCGAGCAGTTCTTC. The chain recombines TRBV3-1 (or the pseudogene TRBV3-2) with TRBJ2-1; D call uncertain. Trimming took 1 base from V and 10 from J, leaving 14 bases between them. Germline assignment: CDR1 LGHDT and CDR2 YNNKEL (reference sequence). This CDR3 contains 14 residues.

This clone has just one count. This chain links TRBV18 with TRBJ1-1; 8 bases map to TRBD1. Per the germline V gene, CDR1 is KGHSH and CDR2 is LQKENI. The CDR3 runs 16 residues. J lost 3 bases, V lost 8 bases, and 14 bases had no gene match. DNA of the CDR3: TGTGCCAGCGCGCCTTTGGACAGGGAGTGGGACACTGAAGCTTTCTTT. This codes for CASAPLDREWDTEAFF.

V usage is TRBV2 and J usage is TRBJ2-7; 10 bases agree with TRBD1. CDR1 is SNHLY and CDR2 is FYNNEI in the germline V gene. Losses at the gene ends were 7 bases for V and 3 bases for J; bases not matched to a gene: 3. The CDR3 runs to 13 residues. As DNA, the CDR3 is TGTGCCAGCAATGGGGACAGGGGCTACGAGCAGTACTTC. Translated: CASNGDRGYEQYF.

This clone was observed a few times. The chain couples TRBV7-2 to TRBJ2-1, with a tentative D call TRBD2 (6 bases). V shed 4 bases and J shed 9 bases, with 10 bases lying between them. The CDR3 is made up of 12 amino acids. From germline, CDR1 is SGHTA and CDR2 FQGNSA. CDR3 protein: CASSSMRGEQFF. The CDR3, as DNA: TGTGCCAGCAGCTCAATGCGGGGTGAGCAGTTCTTC.

This clone was seen just once. V gene TRBV5-3 combines with J gene TRBJ1-5, with D perhaps TRBD1 (6 bases). TRBV5-3 falls under the ORF class, with uncertain function. The CDR3 is 16 amino acids. Trimming pared 2 bases from V and 4 bases from J, leaving 16 bases between. The CDR3 protein is CARSFHNRAGNQPQHF. CDR3 bases: TGTGCCAGAAGCTTCCACAACAGGGCGGGTAATCAGCCCCAGCATTTT.

The chain couples TRBV11-2 to TRBJ2-3; D not certain. CDR1 and CDR2 (germline): SGHAT, FQNNGV. V gave up 0 bases and J gave up 2 bases, with 9 bases separating them. This CDR3 is built from 15 residues. This chain's CDR3 is CASSLDPVYTDTQYF. The CDR3 coding sequence is TGTGCCAGCAGCTTAGACCCCGTATACACAGATACGCAGTATTTT. Full variable domain (remainder filled in from reference TRBV11-2 and TRBJ2-3): EAGVAQSPRYKIIEKRQSVAFWCNPISGHATLYWYQQILGQGPKLLIQFQNNGVVDDSQLPKDRFSAERLKGVDSTLKIQPAKLEDSAVYLCASSLDPVYTDTQYFGPGTRLTVL.

The J gene is TRBJ2-7, the V gene TRBV20-1, with D possibly TRBD1 on 5 matching bases. Germline V gene data show CDR1 as DFQATT and CDR2 as SNEGSKA (reference sequence). CDR3 length: 13 amino acids. Trimming took 3 bases from V and 3 from J, leaving 12 bases between them. In nucleotides, the CDR3 is TGCAGTGCTAGTAGGAAGGGGCACTACGAGCAGTACTTC. This encodes CSASRKGHYEQYF.

This chain uses TRBV6-4 with TRBJ1-2, with D uncertain. CDR3 size: 15 residues. The V end lost 0 bases, the J end lost 5 bases, and 13 bases lay between the germline ends. Germline V gene lookup returns CDR1 MRHNA and CDR2 SNTAGT. The chain's CDR3 is CASSDSGGQLYGYTF. CDR3 DNA: TGTGCCAGCAGTGACTCGGGCGGGCAGCTTTATGGCTACACCTTC.

The chain joins TRBV7-9 to TRBJ2-3; 8 bases line up with TRBD2. Unmatched junction bases numbered 13, after V lost 5 bases and J lost 0 bases. The CDR3 totals 18 residues. In germline, CDR1 is SEHNR, CDR2 FQNEAQ (reference sequence). This CDR3 reads CASSRTTGTSSSTDTQYF. The CDR3 region has the DNA TGTGCCAGCAGCCGGACCACCGGGACTAGTTCTAGCACAGATACGCAGTATTTT.

This chain uses TRBV29-1 with TRBJ1-4; TRBD1 matches 9 bases. CDR3 length equals 13 residues. Unmatched junction bases numbered 2, after V lost 5 bases and J lost 4 bases. Germline-derived CDR1 and CDR2 are SQVTM and ANQGSEA. The CDR3 region is CSVPGQGNEKLFF. The CDR3 region has the DNA TGCAGCGTTCCGGGACAGGGTAATGAAAAACTGTTTTTT.

The CDR3 protein is CASSIEGGQGEQYF. In nucleotides, the CDR3 is TGTGCCAGTAGTATAGAGGGTGGCCAGGGCGAGCAGTACTTC. This chain uses TRBV19 with TRBJ2-7; tentative D call: TRBD1 (5 bases). With 0 bases removed from V and 6 bases from J, the gap between germline ends came to 12 bases. Per germline, CDR1 LNHDA and CDR2 SQIVND (reference sequence). The CDR3 is 14 amino acids.

This chain links TRBV28 with TRBJ2-6; the match to TRBD1 covers 11 bases. Germline assignment: CDR1 MDHEN and CDR2 SYDVKM. The CDR3 consists of 18 residues. With V trimmed by 5 bases and J by 2 bases, 8 bases remained unmatched. In nucleotides, the CDR3 is TGTGCCAGCAGTCCCTCGGGACAGGGGGTGGCTGGGGCCAACGTCCTGACTTTC. It yields the protein CASSPSGQGVAGANVLTF.

This clone has just a few counts. The V gene is TRBV4-2, the J gene TRBJ2-7; TRBD2 matches 9 bases. The germline gives CDR1 LGHNA, CDR2 YNFKEQ. The CDR3 spans 15 residues. The V segment lost 1 base and the J segment 2 bases; nucleotides outside the gene matches: 3. CDR3 sequence: CASSQGLAGTYEQYF. Here the CDR3 DNA reads TGTGCCAGCAGCCAAGGGCTAGCGGGAACCTACGAGCAGTACTTC.

The chain is built from TRBV6-5 and TRBJ1-3, with TRBD1 matching 8 bases. The germline V gene has CDR1 MNHEY and CDR2 SVGAGI. The CDR3 consists of 15 residues. Losses at the gene ends were 6 bases for V and 0 bases for J; bases not matched to a gene: 4. CDR3 in amino acids: CASSQDRASGNTIYF. The CDR3 nucleotides are TGTGCCAGCAGCCAGGACAGGGCCTCTGGAAACACCATATATTTT.

The chain couples TRBV29-1 to TRBJ1-4, with D perhaps TRBD1 (6 bases). Trimming took 6 bases from V and 3 from J, leaving 14 bases between them. Germline assignment: CDR1 SQVTM and CDR2 ANQGSEA. The CDR3 spans 14 residues. The CDR3 region is CSVAPGQSNEKLFF. CDR3 bases: TGCAGCGTGGCCCCGGGACAATCTAATGAAAAACTGTTTTTT.

The chain has TRBV27 and TRBJ2-3; possibly TRBD1 for D (5 bases). Germline V gene sequence: CDR1 MNHEY, CDR2 SMNVEV (reference sequence). Trimming stripped 3 bases from V and 2 bases from J, with 18 bases between. This CDR3 contains 17 residues. DNA for the CDR3: TGTGCCAGCAGTTTTGTGTCGGGCAGGGTTTACACAGATACGCAGTATTTT. Its translation: CASSFVSGRVYTDTQYF.

This chain uses TRBV5-6 with TRBJ1-1; D may be TRBD1 (6 bases). The CDR3 totals 15 residues. V lost 4 bases and J 1 base, leaving 14 bases between the germline ends. Germline values: CDR1 SGHDT, CDR2 YYEEEE. CDR3 amino acids: CASSPPGTTNTEAFF. In nucleotides, the CDR3 is TGTGCCAGCAGCCCCCCCGGGACAACGAACACTGAAGCTTTCTTT.

The DNA for the CDR3 is TGTGCCAGCGTCCAGGGTAATTCACCCCTCCACTTT. Encoded protein: CASVQGNSPLHF. This chain uses TRBV2 with TRBJ1-6, with D maybe TRBD1 (5 bases). Trimming left V 8 bases short and J 6 bases short, with 8 bases between. Germline CDR1 reads SNHLY; CDR2 reads FYNNEI. This CDR3 has 12 residues.

The count of this clone is one. The chain couples TRBV2 to TRBJ2-2; D is ambiguous. Germline-derived CDR1 and CDR2 are SNHLY and FYNNEI. Between the trimmed V and J ends, which lost 3 bases and 3 bases, there was a span of 8 bases. The CDR3 is made up of 14 amino acids. The CDR3 reads CASSEYGYTGELFF. In DNA form, the CDR3 reads TGTGCCAGCAGTGAGTACGGATACACCGGGGAGCTGTTTTTT.

Of note for this clone: Additional DNA sequences in this sample encode the identical CDR3. V is TRBV6-5 and J is TRBJ1-2; D is possibly TRBD1 (5 bases). The CDR3 loop spans 11 amino acids. Germline V gives CDR1 MNHEY, CDR2 SVGAGI. Trimming stripped 2 bases from V and 8 bases from J, with 6 bases between. The CDR3 is CASSYRGGYTF. CDR3 DNA sequence: TGTGCCAGCAGTTACAGGGGCGGCTACACCTTC.

Note on this clone: An end of the junction does not agree with germline; a read error may underlie this. J is TRBJ1-2 and V is TRBV28; 7 bases match TRBD1. This CDR3 spans 12 amino acids. CDR1 and CDR2 (germline): MDHEN, SYDVKM. CDR3 loop: CASSQQTGTENF. CDR3 in DNA: TGTGCCAGCAGTCAGCAAACCGGGACAGAGAACTTC.

This CDR3 reads CASSLGTGYSFSDTQYF. The CDR3, as DNA: TGTGCCAGCAGCTTAGGGACAGGGTACTCTTTTTCAGATACGCAGTATTTT. J is TRBJ2-3 and V is TRBV7-2; 8 bases fit TRBD1. Trimming cost V 1 base and J 4 bases; bases outside gene matches: 10. Germline V CDR1 and CDR2: SGHTA, FQGNSA. The CDR3 spans 17 residues.

This clone was seen just once. The chain links TRBV9 to TRBJ2-4, with 7 nucleotides matching TRBD2. CDR1 and CDR2 (germline): SGDLS, YYNGEE. The CDR3 is made up of 20 amino acids. V lost 3 bases and J lost 0; bases outside the gene matches: 18. CDR3 residues: CASSGERGLTSDLAKNIQYF. For the CDR3, the DNA is TGTGCCAGCAGCGGAGAGCGGGGCCTAACGTCAGATCTAGCCAAAAACATTCAGTACTTC.

This chain links TRBV6-5 with TRBJ1-3, with unresolved D. Germline V gives CDR1 MNHEY, CDR2 SVGAGI. V shed 8 bases and J shed 6 bases, with 17 bases lying between them. This CDR3 contains 14 residues. CDR3 DNA sequence: TGTGCCAGCCGCCGGGTCATCCTCTCAAACACCATATATTTT. Amino acids: CASRRVILSNTIYF.

This clone was detected a few times. V is TRBV21-1 and J is TRBJ2-1; no DNA check was done on the table's D call, TRBD2. TRBV21-1 is designated a pseudogene. This CDR3 spans 19 amino acids. The CDR3 region is CASSTRGTSGRRSYNEQFF. The CDR3 nucleotides read TGTGCCAGCAGCACCAGGGGGACTAGCGGGAGAAGGTCCTACAATGAGCAGTTCTTC.

The V gene is TRBV27, the J gene TRBJ1-2, with 8 positions matching TRBD1. Germline trimming cut 5 bases from V and 4 bases from J; bases unmatched to any gene: 9. In germline, CDR1 is MNHEY, CDR2 SMNVEV (reference sequence). This CDR3 region has 15 residues. The CDR3 is CASSPRQTGVYGYTF. The DNA of the CDR3 is TGTGCCAGCAGTCCACGCCAGACAGGGGTCTATGGCTACACCTTC.

This chain joins TRBV5-1 and TRBJ2-1; TRBD2 agrees at 13 bases. The CDR3 runs to 17 residues. CDR1 is SGHRS, CDR2 YFSETQ, per germline. V shed 4 bases and J 0 bases; nucleotides not matched to a gene: 4. CDR3 coding DNA: TGCGCCAGCAGCCGTACTAGCGGGGGGGCCTCCTACAATGAGCAGTTCTTC. The encoded protein is CASSRTSGGASYNEQFF. The full variable domain, in which reference TRBV5-1 and TRBJ2-1 provide the parts outside the CDR3, is KAGVTQTPRYLIKTRGQQVTLSCSPISGHRSVSWYQQTPGQGLQFLFEYFSETQRNKGNFPGRFSGRQFSNSRSEMNVSTLELGDSALYLCASSRTSGGASYNEQFFGPGTRLTVL.

The V gene is TRBV30, the J gene TRBJ2-3, with 7 bases fitting TRBD1. Germline CDR1 GTSNPN, CDR2 SVGIG (reference sequence). J gave up 2 bases and V 4 bases, and 6 bases lay outside the gene matches. The length of the CDR3 is 14 residues. CDR3 bases: TGTGCCTGGACCGGACAGGTTAACACAGATACGCAGTATTTT. Its protein product is CAWTGQVNTDTQYF.